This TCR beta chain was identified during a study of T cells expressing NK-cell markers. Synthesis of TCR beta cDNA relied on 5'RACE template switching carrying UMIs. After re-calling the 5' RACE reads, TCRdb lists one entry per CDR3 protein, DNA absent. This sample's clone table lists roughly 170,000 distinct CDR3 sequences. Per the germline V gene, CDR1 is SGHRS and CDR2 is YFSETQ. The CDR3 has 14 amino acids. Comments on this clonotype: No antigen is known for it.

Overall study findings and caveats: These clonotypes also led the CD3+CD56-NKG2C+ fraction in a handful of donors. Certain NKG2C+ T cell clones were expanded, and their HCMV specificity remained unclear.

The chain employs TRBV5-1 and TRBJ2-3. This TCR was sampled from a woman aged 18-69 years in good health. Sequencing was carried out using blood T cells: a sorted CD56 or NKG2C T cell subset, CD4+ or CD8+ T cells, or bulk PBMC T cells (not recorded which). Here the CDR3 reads CASSLGRTPDTQYF.